The next 8 T cell receptor beta chains were all read from a single sample in a study of T-cell memory formation after mild COVID-19. TCRdb re-derived calls from the 5' RACE reads in MiXCR, one entry per CDR3 protein. The table lists tens of thousands of distinct CDR3 sequences, roughly 17% of them singletons. Material for sequencing was PBMCs or a T cell subset sorted from them (not recorded which). The receptor set was obtained from an adult woman who had mild COVID-19 (a few samples of this study predate the infection). Cell type and time point are not known.

The sample holds a few counts of this clonotype. The V gene is TRBV20-1, the J gene TRBJ2-2; D could derive from TRBD1 or TRBD2 (6 bases each). Trimming left V 0 bases short and J 3 bases short, with 14 bases between. The CDR3 runs 16 residues. Germline loops: CDR1 DFQATT, CDR2 SNEGSKA (reference sequence). CDR3 bases: TGCAGTGCTAGAGATGAGGGGGGTTGGGACACCGGGGAGCTGTTTTTT. Protein product: CSARDEGGWDTGELFF.

This clonotype was seen a handful of times. The gene calls are TRBV12-3 or TRBV12-4 and TRBJ1-3; 7 bases fit TRBD1. The junction had 3 bases not matched to a gene; V was cut back by 5 bases and J by 2 bases. CDR3 size: 14 residues. The CDR3 sequence is CASSQQGTGNTIYF. CDR3 DNA: TGTGCCAGCAGTCAACAGGGGACTGGAAACACCATATATTTT.

This clonotype has a handful of counts. The rearrangement joins TRBV25-1 to TRBJ2-5, with D tentatively TRBD1 or TRBD2 (5 bases each). The CDR3 length is 14 residues. Germline loops: CDR1 MGHDK, CDR2 SYGVNS. Trimming took off 0 bases at V and 1 base at J, with 6 bases between the two ends. The CDR3 region is CASSEYGAQETQYF. The CDR3 region has the DNA TGTGCCAGCAGTGAATACGGGGCCCAAGAGACCCAGTACTTC.

The chain has TRBV29-1 and TRBJ2-5, with 8 bases lining up with TRBD1. V shed 6 bases and J 2 bases; nucleotides not matched to a gene: 5. The CDR3 runs to 13 residues. Germline lookup yields CDR1 SQVTM and CDR2 ANQGSEA. The CDR3 nucleotides read TGCAGCGTGGACTGGACAGGGCAAGAGACCCAGTACTTC. Translated: CSVDWTGQETQYF.

This clonotype was found once. This chain joins TRBV7-2 and TRBJ1-1; D is undetermined. The CDR3 has 15 amino acids. CDR1 is SGHTA and CDR2 is FQGNSA in the germline V gene. V lost 1 base and J 13 bases, leaving 22 bases between the germline ends. The CDR3 DNA is TGTGCCAGCAGCTTAGAACCGAGCAGGCGGCATATCGGTTTCTTT. It specifies CASSLEPSRRHIGFF.

A few counts support this clonotype. This chain uses TRBV11-1 with TRBJ2-1; TRBD1 might be the D (5 bases). V shed 0 bases and J shed 7 bases, with 22 bases lying between them. Germline-derived CDR1 and CDR2 are SGHAT and FQDESV (reference sequence). The CDR3 loop spans 18 amino acids. CDR3 nucleotides: TGTGCCAGCAGCTTAGCAGGTTTTGGGGCGGTCTTGGGGAATGAGCAGTTCTTC. Translation: CASSLAGFGAVLGNEQFF.

This clonotype was seen a handful of times. The gene calls are TRBV9 and TRBJ2-3; D possibly uses TRBD1 or TRBD2 (5 bases each). The CDR3 is made up of 13 amino acids. V dropped 1 base and J dropped 4 bases, with 7 bases sitting between them. CDR1 is SGDLS, CDR2 YYNGEE, per germline. The CDR3 is CASSVWDADTQYF. The DNA for the CDR3 is TGTGCCAGCAGCGTATGGGACGCAGATACGCAGTATTTT. The full variable domain, its missing parts supplied by reference TRBV9 and TRBJ2-3, is DSGVTQTPKHLITATGQRVTLRCSPRSGDLSVYWYQQSLDQGLQFLIQYYNGEERAKGNILERFSAQQFPDLHSELNLSSLELGDSALYFCASSVWDADTQYFGPGTRLTVL.

This clonotype has more than one count but fewer than ten. The DNA for the CDR3 is TGTGCCAGCAGTTCGGGGCCTCTGGGGGAGACCCAGTACTTC. As protein: CASSSGPLGETQYF. This rearrangement joins TRBV27 to TRBJ2-5; D is tentatively TRBD1 or TRBD2 (5 bases each). The CDR3 sequence is 14 residues long. Germline V lookup: CDR1 MNHEY, CDR2 SMNVEV (reference sequence). V was clipped by 4 bases and J by 5 bases, with 14 bases between them.